This record looks at one T cell receptor (beta chain) sequence and its context. This sample is part of a study of blood T cell repertoires in COVID-19. Across the study: Acute and convalescent COVID-19 samples came from the United States, Italy and Spain. T cells, B-cell-depleted T cells, or PBMCs provided the cDNA or gDNA that served as material.

In the source study's methods: Estimation of nucleated cell counts was performed using reference gene primer amplification. Profiling relied on immunoSEQ multiplex PCR, and the TCRdb table lists in-frame clones only, not all of them. V and J calls and clone size are copied from that table; D and trimming were computed from the DNA. Of about 140,000 clones in the sample, around 80% are singletons; the top ten hold 3% to 4.5%. This CDR3 region has 13 residues. V gave up 5 bases and J gave up 0 bases, with 9 bases separating them. CDR1 is SGHDT and CDR2 is YYEEEE in the germline V gene. V gene TRBV5-6 combines with J gene TRBJ2-7, with D unresolved. The clonotype comes from a man in his 60s with acute or convalescent COVID-19. The sequenced sample consisted of peripheral blood. The CDR3 bases are TGTGCCAGCAGGGCCGCCAGCTCCTACGAGCAGTACTTC. It specifies CASRAASSYEQYF.